The following is a T cell receptor beta chain sequence with its context. Its cognate antigen is unknown. The time point: pre-sensitization, week 0. The sample's treatment: therapeutic diphenylcyclopropenone sensitization with weekly scalp DPC. Germline CDR1 is MDHEN and CDR2 is SYDVKM. The V gene end was trimmed by 5 bases and the J gene end by 1 base; junction bases not matched to a gene: 5. The CDR3 length is 15 residues. These data come from a study of human T cells and chemical hapten exposure. Across the study: Sensitization was performed using 2% DPC on a roughly 2 cm by roughly 2 cm upper inner arm skin site.

Source study methods: With a range of about 23,224 to 750,000, the median per sample was around 96,000 TCRs. TCRdb re-called the RACE reads through MiXCR, storing one row per CDR3 protein. The V and J calls, along with clone size, are taken from TCRdb and not from the paper's own processing. The sample yields under 200,000 distinct CDR3 sequences, 30% seen once. Study-level findings and limits: Having alopecia, the donors may differ immunologically from healthy people.

The starting material was whole blood, obtained in connection with sensitization to the hapten diphenylcyclopropenone (DPC). This chain links TRBV28 with TRBJ2-4; 7 positions agree with TRBD2. The sequence was obtained from a woman in her twenties or thirties with alopecia areata. Some clones in this sample may be carry-over from other donors' samples. CDR3 loop: CASSQGGPAKNIQYF. CDR3 bases: TGTGCCAGCAGTCAGGGAGGGCCGGCCAAAAACATTCAGTACTTC. Based on the CDR3 plus reference TRBV28 and TRBJ2-4, the full variable domain is DVKVTQSSRYLVKRTGEKVFLECVQDMDHENMFWYRQDPGLGLRLIYFSYDVKMKEKGDIPEGYSVSREKKERFSLILESASTNQTSMYLCASSQGGPAKNIQYFGAGTRLSVL.